This T cell receptor beta chain was documented in a study of blood T cell repertoires in COVID-19. Study background: Researchers got acute and convalescent COVID-19 samples from the United States, Italy and Spain. PBMCs, B-cell-depleted T cells, or T cells were the source of the cDNA or gDNA that made up the material.

Authors' methods: Reference gene primer amplification in the assay estimated nucleated cell counts. Method: immunoSEQ multiplex PCR; TCRdb's copy keeps in-frame clones and lacks some. V and J calls and clone size come straight from that table; D and trimming were deduced from the DNA. The data show a few hundred thousand clones, about 87% seen once. Trimming stripped 2 bases from V and 5 bases from J, with 18 bases between. The germline CDR1 and CDR2 sequences are SEHNR and FQNEAQ (reference sequence). The CDR3 loop spans 16 amino acids. The chain recombines TRBV7-9 with TRBJ1-1, with D possibly TRBD1 on 6 matching bases. The receptor's source is a woman aged 25 to 39 who had recovered from COVID-19. Sequenced: peripheral blood. For the CDR3, the DNA is TGTGCCAGCAGCTTATACTTGCCAGGCAGGGGAACTGAAGCTTTCTTT. Protein product: CASSLYLPGRGTEAFF.